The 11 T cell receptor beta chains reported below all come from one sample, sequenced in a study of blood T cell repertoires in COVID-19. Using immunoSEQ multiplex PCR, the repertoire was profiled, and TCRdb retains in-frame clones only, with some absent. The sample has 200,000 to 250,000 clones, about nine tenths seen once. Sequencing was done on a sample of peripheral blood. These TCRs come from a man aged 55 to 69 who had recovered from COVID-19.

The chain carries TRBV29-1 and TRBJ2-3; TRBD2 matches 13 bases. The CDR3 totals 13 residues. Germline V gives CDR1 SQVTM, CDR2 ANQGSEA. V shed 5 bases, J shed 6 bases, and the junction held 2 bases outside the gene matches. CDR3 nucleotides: TGCAGCGTTCGGACTAGCGGGAGTGATACGCAGTATTTT. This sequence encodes CSVRTSGSDTQYF.

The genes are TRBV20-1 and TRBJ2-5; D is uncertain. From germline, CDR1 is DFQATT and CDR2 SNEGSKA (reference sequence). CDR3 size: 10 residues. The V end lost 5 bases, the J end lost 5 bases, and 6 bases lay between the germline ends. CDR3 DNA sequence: TGCAGTGCTGAGCCGGAGACCCAGTACTTC. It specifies CSAEPETQYF.

CDR3 nucleotides: TGTGCCAGCAGCTTGGGACAGGGGGCTTACTACGAGCAGTACTTC. It yields the protein CASSLGQGAYYEQYF. The J gene is TRBJ2-7, the V gene TRBV5-5; the match to TRBD1 covers 10 bases. This CDR3 spans 15 amino acids. Looked up from germline, CDR1 is SGHKS and CDR2 is YYEKEE (reference sequence). After removal of 0 bases from V and 3 bases from J, the junction contained 3 bases not matched to a gene.

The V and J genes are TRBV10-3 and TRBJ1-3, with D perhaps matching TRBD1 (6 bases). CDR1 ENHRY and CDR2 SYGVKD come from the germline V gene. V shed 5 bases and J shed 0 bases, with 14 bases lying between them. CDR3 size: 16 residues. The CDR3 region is CAISPGHHNSGNTIYF. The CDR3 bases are TGTGCCATCAGTCCGGGACATCATAACTCTGGAAACACCATATATTTT.

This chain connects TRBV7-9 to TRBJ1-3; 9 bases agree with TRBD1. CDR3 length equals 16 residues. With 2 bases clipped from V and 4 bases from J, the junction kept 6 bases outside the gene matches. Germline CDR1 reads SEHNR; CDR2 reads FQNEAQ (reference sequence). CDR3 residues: CASSLPTGGAGNTIYF. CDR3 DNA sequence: TGTGCCAGCAGCTTACCAACAGGGGGCGCGGGAAACACCATATATTTT.

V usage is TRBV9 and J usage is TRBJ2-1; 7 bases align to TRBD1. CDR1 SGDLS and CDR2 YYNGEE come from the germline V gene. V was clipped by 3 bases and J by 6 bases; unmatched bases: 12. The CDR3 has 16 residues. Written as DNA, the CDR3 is TGTGCCAGCAGCGGGGGACAGCAGTTTTTCGGCAATGAGCAGTTCTTC. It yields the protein CASSGGQQFFGNEQFF.

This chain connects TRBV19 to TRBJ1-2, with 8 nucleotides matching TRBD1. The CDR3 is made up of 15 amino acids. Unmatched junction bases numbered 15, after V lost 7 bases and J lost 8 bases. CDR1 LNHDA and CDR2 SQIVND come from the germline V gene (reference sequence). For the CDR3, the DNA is TGTGCCAGTACCCCGGACAGGGCCTGGGGGGGAGGCTACACCTTC. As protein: CASTPDRAWGGGYTF.

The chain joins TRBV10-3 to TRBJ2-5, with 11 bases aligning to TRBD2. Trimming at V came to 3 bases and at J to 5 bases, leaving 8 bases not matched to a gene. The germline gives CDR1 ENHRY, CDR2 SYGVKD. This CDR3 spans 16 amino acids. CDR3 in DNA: TGTGCCATCAGTGATCTACTAGCGGGGGTCATGGAGACCCAGTACTTC. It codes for CAISDLLAGVMETQYF.

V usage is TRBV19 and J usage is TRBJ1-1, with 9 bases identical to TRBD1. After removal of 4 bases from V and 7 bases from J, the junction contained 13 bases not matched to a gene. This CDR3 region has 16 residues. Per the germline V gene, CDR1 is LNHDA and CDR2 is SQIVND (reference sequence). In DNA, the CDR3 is TGTGCCAGTAGTACCTCCCTGGGACAGGGACCTATTGAAGCTTTCTTT. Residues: CASSTSLGQGPIEAFF. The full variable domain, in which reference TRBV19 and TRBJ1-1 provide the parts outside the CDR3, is DGGITQSPKYLFRKEGQNVTLSCEQNLNHDAMYWYRQDPGQGLRLIYYSQIVNDFQKGDIAEGYSVSREKKESFPLTVTSAQKNPTAFYLCASSTSLGQGPIEAFFGQGTRLTVV.

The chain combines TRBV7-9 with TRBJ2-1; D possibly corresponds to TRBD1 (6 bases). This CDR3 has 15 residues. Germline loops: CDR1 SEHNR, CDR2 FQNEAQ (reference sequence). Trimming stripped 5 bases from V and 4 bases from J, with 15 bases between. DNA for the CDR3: TGTGCCAGCAGCCTCAGGGGAGTCGGTTACAATGAGCAGTTCTTC. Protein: CASSLRGVGYNEQFF.

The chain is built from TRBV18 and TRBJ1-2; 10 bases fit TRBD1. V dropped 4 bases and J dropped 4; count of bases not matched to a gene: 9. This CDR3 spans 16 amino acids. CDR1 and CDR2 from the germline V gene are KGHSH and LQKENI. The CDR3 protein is CASSQQTGDRGYGYTF. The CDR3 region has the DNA TGTGCCAGCTCACAACAAACCGGGGACAGGGGCTATGGCTACACCTTC.